The 8 T cell receptor beta chains reported below all come from one sample, sequenced in a study of glioma-infiltrating T cells after dendritic cell vaccination. Using immunoSEQ multiplex PCR, the repertoire was profiled, and TCRdb retains in-frame clones only, with some absent. The repertoire holds about 73,000 clones, about four fifths seen once, with under 2.5% in the top ten. The sequencing here drew on blood, taken before dendritic cell vaccination. The source of these receptors is a human donor with glioblastoma.

This chain connects TRBV5-1 to TRBJ1-5; 11 nucleotides align to TRBD1. The CDR3 covers 15 residues. The V and J ends lost 7 bases and 4 bases, in that order; junction bases with no gene match: 7. The germline gives CDR1 SGHRS, CDR2 YFSETQ. The CDR3 DNA sequence: TGCGCCAGCCGATGGGGGACAGGGGGTAATCAGCCCCAGCATTTT. Protein: CASRWGTGGNQPQHF.

This sequence joins TRBV4-1 and TRBJ2-5, with D perhaps matching TRBD1 (6 bases). Germline V gives CDR1 MGHRA, CDR2 YSYEKL. The V and J ends lost 0 bases and 3 bases respectively, with 11 bases between them. The CDR3 is 15 amino acids. As DNA, the CDR3 is TGCGCCAGCAGCCAAGAGAGGGCAGGGGAAGAGACCCAGTACTTC. Amino acid sequence: CASSQERAGEETQYF.

The chain carries TRBV14 and TRBJ1-1; TRBD1 is a possible D gene (6 bases). Trimming left V 2 bases short and J 7 bases short, with 11 bases between. Germline lookup yields CDR1 SGHDN and CDR2 FVKESK. The CDR3 covers 13 residues. The CDR3 nucleotides are TGTGCCAGCAGCCAAAACAGAGGGGGTGAAGCTTTCTTT. Its translation is CASSQNRGGEAFF.

The genes are TRBV7-9 and TRBJ1-2; TRBD1 matches 9 bases. The CDR3 length is 14 residues. From germline, CDR1 is SEHNR and CDR2 FQNEAQ (reference sequence). The ends lost 5 bases at V and 4 bases at J; junction bases unmatched: 5. The CDR3 nucleotides read TGTGCCAGCAGCCGCGGACAGGGGCCCTATGGCTACACCTTC. Translating it yields CASSRGQGPYGYTF.

The V and J genes are TRBV9 and TRBJ1-1; no firm D call. The CDR3 length is 12 residues. CDR1 is SGDLS and CDR2 is YYNGEE in the germline V gene. Trimming pared 0 bases from V and 7 bases from J, leaving 7 bases between. Here the CDR3 DNA reads TGTGCCAGCAGCGTAGGCCAGGATGAAGCTTTCTTT. Translating it yields CASSVGQDEAFF. The full variable domain, with the rest looked up from reference TRBV9 and TRBJ1-1, is DSGVTQTPKHLITATGQRVTLRCSPRSGDLSVYWYQQSLDQGLQFLIQYYNGEERAKGNILERFSAQQFPDLHSELNLSSLELGDSALYFCASSVGQDEAFFGQGTRLTVV.

Worth noting for this clone: Other DNA sequences in the sample encode the same CDR3. The genes are TRBV18 and TRBJ2-5; D ambiguous. Deletions cut 0 bases from V and 5 bases from J, with 13 bases between. This CDR3 has 15 residues. Germline CDR1 and CDR2: KGHSH and LQKENI. CDR3 amino acids: CASSPPLPQVETQYF. CDR3 DNA: TGTGCCAGCTCACCACCCCTGCCACAAGTTGAGACCCAGTACTTC.

This chain connects TRBV7-9 to TRBJ1-2; D not resolved. V lost 4 bases, J lost 6 bases, and 12 bases lay in between. Germline loops: CDR1 SEHNR, CDR2 FQNEAQ (reference sequence). This CDR3 spans 13 amino acids. The CDR3 sequence is CASSYGEVNGYTF. In DNA, the CDR3 is TGTGCCAGCAGCTACGGGGAGGTCAATGGCTACACCTTC.

The chain employs TRBV10-3 and TRBJ2-7; the match to TRBD1 covers 10 bases. Germline trimming cut 1 base from V and 5 bases from J; bases unmatched to any gene: 5. The CDR3 has 15 residues. Germline V gives CDR1 ENHRY, CDR2 SYGVKD. The CDR3 coding sequence is TGTGCCATCAGTGAGTTTGGGACAGGGGTCCACGAGCAGTACGTC. Residues: CAISEFGTGVHEQYV.